Listed below are T cell receptor beta chains from one sample, sequenced in a study of blood T cell repertoires in COVID-19. The repertoire was sequenced with immunoSEQ multiplex PCR; TCRdb's copy has only in-frame clones and lacks some. The data show over 150,000 clones, around 82% seen once. The sample was peripheral blood. These receptors were taken from a man between 60 and 75 years old with COVID-19, enrolled during active disease. CDR3s include the opening cysteine and the closing phenylalanine or tryptophan. Fields, in order: CDR3 protein, CDR3 DNA, clone size, V gene, D gene, J gene. D genes are given only for firm matches. Size values are once, few and many counts, or a class for expanded clones, and some rows have none.

CDR3aa: CASSVGLAGASSDTQYF
CDR3nt: TGTGCCAGCAGCGTAGGTCTAGCGGGGGCTTCTTCAGATACGCAGTATTTT
abundance: NA
v_gene: TRBV9
d_gene: TRBD2
j_gene: TRBJ2-3

CDR3aa: CASSSYRDSPNYGYTF
CDR3nt: TGTGCCAGCAGTTCCTACCGGGACAGCCCTAACTATGGCTACACCTTC
abundance: once
v_gene: TRBV2
d_gene: TRBD1
j_gene: TRBJ1-2

CDR3aa: CASSVAPTSGAQETQYF
CDR3nt: TGTGCCAGCAGCGTAGCCCCGACTAGCGGGGCTCAAGAGACCCAGTACTTC
abundance: NA
v_gene: TRBV9
d_gene: TRBD2
j_gene: TRBJ2-5

CDR3aa: CASSPWTGVVSRLNGYTF
CDR3nt: TGTGCCAGCAGCCCATGGACAGGGGTTGTTTCTAGGCTGAATGGCTACACCTTC
abundance: NA
v_gene: TRBV7-9
d_gene: TRBD1
j_gene: TRBJ1-2

CDR3aa: CASRQAGQDTGELFF
CDR3nt: TGTGCCAGCAGACAAGCGGGACAGGACACCGGGGAGCTGTTTTTT
abundance: few
v_gene: TRBV3-1/TRBV3-2
d_gene: NA
j_gene: TRBJ2-2

CDR3aa: CASSFGSSYEQYF
CDR3nt: TGTGCCAGCAGTTTCGGGAGCTCCTACGAGCAGTACTTC
abundance: once
v_gene: TRBV12-3/TRBV12-4
d_gene: NA
j_gene: TRBJ2-7

CDR3aa: CASSQGRVILAYNEQFF
CDR3nt: TGTGCCAGCAGCCAAGGTAGGGTTATACTAGCCTACAATGAGCAGTTCTTC
abundance: once
v_gene: TRBV3-1/TRBV3-2
d_gene: NA
j_gene: TRBJ2-1

CDR3aa: CASSRPGSTEAFF
CDR3nt: TGTGCCAGCAGTAGGCCCGGGTCGACTGAAGCTTTCTTT
abundance: NA
v_gene: TRBV12-3/TRBV12-4
d_gene: NA
j_gene: TRBJ1-1

CDR3aa: CASSARGEKAFF
CDR3nt: TGTGCCAGCTCAGCGCGGGGGGAAAAGGCTTTCTTT
abundance: NA
v_gene: TRBV3-1/TRBV3-2
d_gene: NA
j_gene: TRBJ1-1

CDR3aa: CASTKLGGTGAHEQYF
CDR3nt: TGTGCCAGTACCAAATTAGGAGGTACAGGGGCTCACGAGCAGTACTTC
abundance: NA
v_gene: TRBV19
d_gene: TRBD1
j_gene: TRBJ2-7

CDR3aa: CASSIIGESNREQYF
CDR3nt: TGTGCCAGTAGTATAATCGGGGAGTCGAACCGCGAGCAGTACTTC
abundance: NA
v_gene: TRBV19
d_gene: NA
j_gene: TRBJ2-7

CDR3aa: CASSLAEAQFF
CDR3nt: TGTGCCAGCAGCTTAGCTGAGGCGCAGTTCTTC
abundance: few
v_gene: TRBV7-9
d_gene: NA
j_gene: TRBJ2-1

CDR3aa: CASGRARGNTIYF
CDR3nt: TGTGCCAGTGGGAGGGCACGCGGAAACACCATATATTTT
abundance: NA
v_gene: TRBV19
d_gene: NA
j_gene: TRBJ1-3

CDR3aa: CASSYSGPNEKLFF
CDR3nt: TGTGCCAGCAGTTACTCGGGGCCTAATGAAAAACTGTTTTTT
abundance: NA
v_gene: TRBV6-6
d_gene: NA
j_gene: TRBJ1-4

CDR3aa: CASSNGWTGADGYTF
CDR3nt: TGTGCCAGTAGTAACGGATGGACAGGGGCAGATGGCTACACCTTC
abundance: NA
v_gene: TRBV19
d_gene: TRBD1
j_gene: TRBJ1-2

CDR3aa: CASSLGSTTPTDTQYF
CDR3nt: TGCGCCAGCAGCTTGGGGAGTACGACTCCCACAGATACGCAGTATTTT
abundance: NA
v_gene: TRBV5-1
d_gene: NA
j_gene: TRBJ2-3